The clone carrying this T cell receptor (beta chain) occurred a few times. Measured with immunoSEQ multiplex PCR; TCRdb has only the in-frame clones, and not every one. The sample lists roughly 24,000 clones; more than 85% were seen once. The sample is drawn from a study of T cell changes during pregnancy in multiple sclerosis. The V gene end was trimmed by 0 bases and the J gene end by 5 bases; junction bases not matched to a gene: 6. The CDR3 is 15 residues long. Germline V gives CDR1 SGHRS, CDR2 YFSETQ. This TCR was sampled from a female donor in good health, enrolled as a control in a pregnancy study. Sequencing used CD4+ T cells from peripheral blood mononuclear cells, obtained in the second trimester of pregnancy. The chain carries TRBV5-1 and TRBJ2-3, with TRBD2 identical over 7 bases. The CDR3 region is CASSLVAGALDTQYF. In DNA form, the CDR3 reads TGCGCCAGCAGCTTGGTGGCGGGAGCGCTAGATACGCAGTATTTT.